This T cell receptor beta chain was documented in a study of blood T cell repertoires in COVID-19. Study-level background: Sites across the United States, Italy and Spain contributed samples from acute and convalescent COVID-19. Sources were T cells, B-cell-depleted T cells, or PBMCs; the material itself was cDNA or gDNA.

Trimming left V 6 bases short and J 8 bases short, with 22 bases between. Germline V gives CDR1 MDHEN, CDR2 SYDVKM. This CDR3 region has 15 residues. Per the original methods: Researchers report that nucleated cell counts were estimated from reference gene primer amplification. The method was immunoSEQ multiplex PCR; TCRdb's version includes in-frame clones alone and lacks a portion of them. The DNA was the basis for D and trimming; V, J and clone size are from that table. This table has some 140,000 clones, around nine tenths appearing once. This sequence joins TRBV28 and TRBJ1-2; tentatively, D is TRBD1 (6 bases). The sample consisted of peripheral blood. The TCR comes from a man aged 65 to 85 with active COVID-19. This chain's CDR3 is CASRRLTGGSTGYTF. CDR3 bases: TGTGCCAGCAGGCGCTTAACGGGGGGCTCTACGGGCTACACCTTC.